This T cell receptor beta chain was obtained from a study of blood T cell repertoires in COVID-19. Study details: Nucleic acid was either cDNA or gDNA, and it came from T cells, B-cell-depleted T cells, or PBMCs.

Seattle's cohort entered during active infection and was followed longitudinally. This CDR3 contains 15 residues. The V end lost 5 bases, the J end lost 3 bases, and 11 bases lay between the germline ends. Germline CDR1 and CDR2: SNHLY and FYNNEI. As for this clone: The same CDR3 arises from other DNA sequences in this sample as well.

The data were produced by immunoSEQ multiplex PCR, yet TCRdb's version contains in-frame clones alone and is incomplete. The table has about 250,000 clones, approximately 90% seen once; the top ten hold 6% to 6.5%. The sample consisted of peripheral blood. The sequence was obtained from a woman aged 25 to 39 with COVID-19, enrolled during active disease. The V and J genes are TRBV2 and TRBJ1-6, with a tentative D call TRBD1 (5 bases). This CDR3 is CASSPDRSYNSPLHF. The DNA of the CDR3 is TGTGCCAGCAGTCCCGACAGAAGCTATAATTCACCCCTCCACTTT.